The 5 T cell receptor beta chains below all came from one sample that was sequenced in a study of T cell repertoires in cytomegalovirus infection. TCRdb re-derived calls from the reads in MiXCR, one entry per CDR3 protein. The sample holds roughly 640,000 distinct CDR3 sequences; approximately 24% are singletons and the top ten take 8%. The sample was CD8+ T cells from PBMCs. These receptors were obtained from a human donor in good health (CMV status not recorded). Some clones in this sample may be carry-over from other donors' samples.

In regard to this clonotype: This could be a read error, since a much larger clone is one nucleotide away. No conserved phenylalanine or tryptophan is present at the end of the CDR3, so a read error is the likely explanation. The CDR3 loop is CASSLGPQYL. In DNA, the CDR3 is TGTGCCAGCAGCCTCGGACCTCAGTATCTT. The genes are TRBV7-2 and TRBJ2-3, with D hard to call. V lost 5 bases and J lost 12, with 9 bases in between. This CDR3 comprises 10 residues. Germline V gives CDR1 SGHTA, CDR2 FQGNSA.

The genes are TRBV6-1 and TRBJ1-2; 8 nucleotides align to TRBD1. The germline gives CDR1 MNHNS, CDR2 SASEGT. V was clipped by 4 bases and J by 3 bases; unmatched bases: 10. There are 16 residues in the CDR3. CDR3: CASSATRDRTDYGYTF. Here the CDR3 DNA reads TGTGCCAGCAGTGCAACCCGGGACAGGACCGACTATGGCTACACCTTC.

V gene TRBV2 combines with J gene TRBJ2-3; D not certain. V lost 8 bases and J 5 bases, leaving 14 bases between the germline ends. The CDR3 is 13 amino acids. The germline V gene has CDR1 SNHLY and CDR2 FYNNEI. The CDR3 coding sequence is TGTGCCAGCGATCCCCTAACGGAAGATACGCAGTATTTT. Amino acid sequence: CASDPLTEDTQYF.

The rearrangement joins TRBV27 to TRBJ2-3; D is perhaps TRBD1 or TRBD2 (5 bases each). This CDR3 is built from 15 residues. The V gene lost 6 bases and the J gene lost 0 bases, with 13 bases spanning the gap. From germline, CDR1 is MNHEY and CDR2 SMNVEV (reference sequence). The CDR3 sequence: CASSVWGLSTDTQYF. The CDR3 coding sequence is TGTGCCAGCAGCGTATGGGGGTTAAGCACAGATACGCAGTATTTT.

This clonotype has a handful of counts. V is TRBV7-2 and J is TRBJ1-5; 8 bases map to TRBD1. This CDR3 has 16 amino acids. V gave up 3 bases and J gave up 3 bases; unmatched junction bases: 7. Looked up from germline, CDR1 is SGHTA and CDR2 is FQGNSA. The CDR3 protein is CASSLDLTGANQPQHF. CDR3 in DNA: TGTGCCAGCAGCTTGGACCTGACAGGGGCCAATCAGCCCCAGCATTTT.